These T cell receptor beta chains were read from a single sample in a study of cytomegalovirus exposure and HLA in healthy donors. Measured with immunoSEQ multiplex PCR; TCRdb has only the in-frame clones, and not every one. This sample carries roughly 100,000 clones, more than 70% of them seen once, and the ten largest clones take 9.5% to 12%. Sequencing was performed on PBMCs. These receptors came from a man aged 18 to 29 in good health and CMV-seropositive. The CDR3 runs from the conserved cysteine through the conserved F or W. The D gene is left open where the match is weak. Where a row states a size, it is once, few, many or the class of an expanded clone; other rows omit it.

V	size	D	J	length	CDR3	DNA
TRBV4-1	NA	NA	TRBJ2-1	16	CASSQVDLISYNEQFF	TGCGCCAGCAGCCAAGTTGATCTAATCTCCTACAATGAGCAGTTCTTC
TRBV6-1	NA	NA	TRBJ1-6	15	CASRILAGEDSPLHF	TGTGCCAGCAGGATTTTGGCGGGCGAAGATTCACCCCTCCACTTT
TRBV19	once	NA	TRBJ1-1	15	CASSTGMRSRTEAFF	TGTGCCAGTAGTACAGGGATGAGAAGTAGGACTGAAGCTTTCTTT
TRBV19	NA	TRBD1	TRBJ1-3	16	CASSMTGSSSGNTIYF	TGTGCCAGTAGTATGACAGGGTCCTCCTCTGGAAACACCATATATTTT
TRBV27	NA	NA	TRBJ2-7	12	CASGGQGYEQYF	TGTGCCAGCGGGGGTCAGGGGTACGAGCAGTACTTC
TRBV7-6	NA	NA	TRBJ1-1	14	CASSRVTGNTEAFF	TGTGCCAGCAGCAGAGTAACAGGGAACACTGAAGCTTTCTTT
TRBV28	NA	NA	TRBJ2-7	14	CASSLGIQGYEQYF	TGTGCCAGCAGTTTGGGAATACAGGGATACGAGCAGTACTTC
TRBV28	NA	NA	TRBJ1-2	15	CASSSTWDTAYGYTF	TGTGCCAGCAGTTCTACTTGGGACACCGCATATGGCTACACCTTC
TRBV2	NA	TRBD1	TRBJ1-3	13	CASSETGWNTIYF	TGTGCCAGCAGCGAGACAGGGTGGAACACCATATATTTT
TRBV2	few	NA	TRBJ1-5	14	CASSADREDQPQHF	TGTGCCAGCAGTGCTGACAGAGAAGATCAGCCCCAGCATTTT
TRBV28	NA	TRBD1	TRBJ1-6	15	CASTFLQGLGSPLHF	TGTGCCAGCACCTTCCTACAGGGGTTAGGATCACCCCTCCACTTT
TRBV6-1	NA	NA	TRBJ1-5	14	CASSEDSGRGPQHF	TGTGCCAGCAGTGAAGACTCAGGGAGGGGGCCCCAGCATTTT
TRBV18	NA	NA	TRBJ1-2	12	CASSPVRGIYTF	TGTGCCAGCTCACCAGTGAGAGGTATCTACACCTTC
TRBV11-2	NA	TRBD1	TRBJ1-4	14	CASSQQGAKEKLFF	TGTGCCAGCAGCCAACAGGGGGCAAAGGAAAAACTGTTTTTT
TRBV21-1	few	NA	TRBJ1-2	15	CASSKGDRLGNGYTF	TGTGCCAGCAGCAAAGGGGACAGGCTGGGGAATGGCTACACCTTC
TRBV28	NA	NA	TRBJ2-1	18	CASSSHTLGDTRYNEQFF	TGTGCCAGCAGTTCCCACACCCTCGGAGATACTAGGTACAATGAGCAGTTCTTC
TRBV6-1	NA	TRBD1	TRBJ1-2	17	CASSVGTGLSGNYGYTF	TGTGCCAGCAGTGTGGGGACAGGGTTATCTGGCAACTATGGCTACACCTTC
TRBV4-1	NA	NA	TRBJ1-5	15	CASSQGRGGNQPQHF	TGCGCCAGCAGCCAAGGTCGGGGGGGCAATCAGCCCCAGCATTTT
TRBV9	few	NA	TRBJ2-4	13	CASSGGTRGIQYF	TGTGCCAGCAGCGGAGGAACACGGGGCATTCAGTACTTC
TRBV19	NA	NA	TRBJ2-7	13	CASSMNSFDEQYF	TGTGCCAGTAGTATGAACAGTTTTGACGAGCAGTACTTC
TRBV4-1	NA	NA	TRBJ1-5	15	CASSQVSGSNQPQHF	TGCGCCAGCAGCCAAGTGTCAGGGAGCAATCAGCCCCAGCATTTT
TRBV21-1	NA	NA	TRBJ2-7	18	CASSKAPTGGPSSYEQYF	TGTGCCAGCAGCAAAGCACCCACAGGGGGCCCTAGCTCCTACGAGCAGTACTTC
TRBV4-1	NA	TRBD1	TRBJ2-7	14	CASSDIRTGSEQYF	TGCGCCAGCAGCGACATCCGGACAGGGTCCGAGCAGTACTTC
TRBV30	NA	NA	TRBJ2-3	15	CAWSGWRGLTDTQYF	TGTGCCTGGAGTGGGTGGCGGGGGCTCACAGATACGCAGTATTTT
TRBV6-1	few	NA	TRBJ2-3	13	CASKGGSTDTQYF	TGTGCCAGCAAGGGAGGATCGACAGATACGCAGTATTTT
TRBV7-2	NA	TRBD1	TRBJ1-5	15	CASSFGTAINQPQHF	TGTGCCAGCAGCTTCGGGACAGCTATCAATCAGCCCCAGCATTTT
TRBV4-1	NA	TRBD1	TRBJ1-1	15	CASSPPRAGGTEAFF	TGCGCCAGCAGCCCCCCGCGGGCAGGGGGCACTGAAGCTTTCTTT
TRBV9	once	NA	TRBJ2-2	12	CASRPGTGELFF	TGTGCCAGCAGGCCCGGCACCGGGGAGCTGTTTTTT
TRBV7-9	NA	NA	TRBJ2-7	14	CASTSTEGAYEQYF	TGTGCCAGCACTTCCACCGAGGGGGCCTACGAGCAGTACTTC
TRBV6-6	NA	NA	TRBJ1-1	14	CASSSRREHTEAFF	TGTGCCAGCAGTTCCCGACGGGAGCACACTGAAGCTTTCTTT
TRBV2	few	TRBD2	TRBJ2-1	15	CASSDKAGGLNEQFF	TGTGCCAGCAGTGATAAAGCGGGGGGGCTTAATGAGCAGTTCTTC
TRBV28	NA	NA	TRBJ2-3	14	CASSLGPFTDTQYF	TGTGCCAGCAGTTTAGGGCCCTTCACAGATACGCAGTATTTT
TRBV5-1	NA	NA	TRBJ2-6	15	CASRKDSSGANVLTF	TGCGCCAGCAGGAAAGACAGCTCTGGGGCCAACGTCCTGACTTTC
TRBV6-9	NA	TRBD1	TRBJ1-1	15	CASSSMDRVLTEAFF	TGTGCCAGCAGTTCGATGGACAGGGTGTTGACTGAAGCTTTCTTT
TRBV13	NA	NA	TRBJ2-1	14	CASSIRGVNNEQFF	TGTGCCAGCAGCATACGCGGGGTGAACAATGAGCAGTTCTTC
TRBV7-8	NA	NA	TRBJ2-2	15	CASTIKAGSAGELFF	TGTGCCAGCACCATTAAAGCCGGTAGCGCCGGGGAGCTGTTTTTT
TRBV4-2	NA	NA	TRBJ2-7	15	CASSQDPADTYEQYF	TGTGCCAGCAGCCAAGACCCGGCGGACACCTACGAGCAGTACTTC
TRBV18	NA	TRBD1	TRBJ1-5	17	CASSPIGTAYSNQPQHF	TGTGCCAGCTCACCGATAGGGACAGCGTATAGCAATCAGCCCCAGCATTTT
TRBV19	few	NA	TRBJ1-5	16	CASSIVGGRLNQPQHF	TGTGCCAGTAGTATAGTTGGGGGGAGATTAAATCAGCCCCAGCATTTT
TRBV5-1	once	NA	TRBJ2-7	16	CASRIGEGIPSYEQYF	TGCGCCAGCCGAATAGGGGAAGGTATTCCCTCCTACGAGCAGTACTTC